Following are 22 T cell receptor beta chains from one sample sequenced in a study of post-analysis software for immune sequencing data. Notes on the study in general: Four or five TRBV segments, including TRBV5-6, TRBV5-1 and TRBV20-1, were more frequent in patients than controls.

Prepared TCR beta cDNA libraries contained unique molecular identifiers. TCRdb itself ran the PCR reads through MiXCR, one entry per CDR3 protein. The table includes approximately 570,000 distinct CDR3 sequences, roughly 47% detected once. Their cognate antigens are unknown. The source material was blood. All receptors derive from a girl aged 5 to 17 with multiple sclerosis.

The chain carries TRBV6-5 and TRBJ1-1, with D hard to call. The CDR3 sequence is 16 residues long. V gave up 0 bases and J gave up 0 bases, with 11 bases separating them. Germline values: CDR1 MNHEY, CDR2 SVGAGI. CDR3 in amino acids: CASSYSLGRMNTEAFF. The DNA for the CDR3 is TGTGCCAGCAGTTACTCACTTGGCAGGATGAACACTGAAGCTTTCTTT.

This sequence joins TRBV6-1 and TRBJ2-5; the D gene is possibly TRBD1 (7 bases). The CDR3 extends over 16 amino acids. Germline values: CDR1 MNHNS, CDR2 SASEGT. V was trimmed by 1 base and J by 5 bases, leaving 17 bases between them. CDR3 loop: CASSEVGGGVLETQYF. CDR3 in DNA: TGTGCCAGCAGTGAAGTAGGAGGGGGCGTCCTCGAGACCCAGTACTTC.

The chain uses TRBV4-3 and TRBJ1-2; D not resolved. Germline V gene data show CDR1 as LGHNA and CDR2 as YSLEER. The CDR3 spans 14 residues. V was trimmed by 5 bases and J by 8 bases, leaving 18 bases between them. CDR3 in amino acids: CASSKRTEGSGYTF. The CDR3 DNA reads TGCGCCAGCAGCAAACGAACGGAGGGATCAGGCTACACCTTC.

This clonotype was seen repeatedly, ten times or more. The chain employs TRBV5-1 and TRBJ2-7, with D perhaps matching TRBD2 (5 bases). CDR3 length: 14 residues. From germline, CDR1 is SGHRS and CDR2 YFSETQ. Trimming took off 1 base at V and 1 base at J, with 9 bases between the two ends. CDR3: CASSLRGGSYEQYF. In DNA form, the CDR3 reads TGCGCCAGCAGCTTGAGAGGCGGGTCCTACGAGCAGTACTTC.

J is TRBJ2-1 and V is TRBV12-3 or TRBV12-4, with 13 positions matching TRBD2. The V and J ends lost 6 bases and 1 base, in that order; junction bases with no gene match: 12. The CDR3 loop spans 19 amino acids. CDR3 region: CASRRILAGGPGSYNEQFF. CDR3 coding DNA: TGTGCCAGCAGACGAATACTAGCGGGAGGGCCGGGTTCCTACAATGAGCAGTTCTTC.

This clonotype was detected only a few times. CDR3 protein: CASSQPKEGQVNNEQFF. CDR3 coding DNA: TGTGCCAGCAGCCAACCTAAAGAAGGACAGGTCAACAATGAGCAGTTCTTC. This rearrangement joins TRBV7-9 to TRBJ2-1; 7 bases fit TRBD1. V was pared by 5 bases and J by 5 bases, with 15 bases of the junction left unmatched. The CDR3 length is 17 residues. Germline CDR1 and CDR2: SEHNR and FQNEAQ (reference sequence).

About this clonotype itself: A much larger clone sits a single nucleotide away, making a read error possible. The chain recombines TRBV12-3 or TRBV12-4 with TRBJ2-3; no reliable D call. The length of the CDR3 is 16 residues. The V and J ends lost 6 bases and 4 bases respectively, with 20 bases between them. CDR3 amino acids: CASSPISQSLADTQYF. CDR3 sequence (DNA): TGTGCCAGCAGCCCGATCAGCCAGTCCCTGGCAGATACGCAGTATTTT.

This clonotype was seen more than once but under ten times. The gene calls are TRBV5-1 and TRBJ2-4; D may be TRBD1 (5 bases). Looked up from germline, CDR1 is SGHRS and CDR2 is YFSETQ. The CDR3 runs 14 residues. Trimming pared 4 bases from V and 0 bases from J, leaving 8 bases between. Here the CDR3 DNA reads TGCGCCAGCAGCCACAGGCTAGCCAAAAACATTCAGTACTTC. The encoded protein is CASSHRLAKNIQYF.

This chain joins TRBV6-1 and TRBJ2-3; TRBD1 agrees at 9 bases. V trimming: 2 bases; J trimming: 4 bases; junction bases outside the gene matches: 13. The CDR3 totals 18 residues. Germline V gene data show CDR1 as MNHNS and CDR2 as SASEGT. CDR3 in DNA: TGTGCCAGCAGTGAACCGGGGTTGGGACAGGGAGTACCAGATACGCAGTATTTT. This sequence encodes CASSEPGLGQGVPDTQYF.

This clonotype has just a few counts. The chain has TRBV12-3 or TRBV12-4 and TRBJ2-7, with D perhaps matching TRBD1 (6 bases). The CDR3 covers 13 residues. Trimming removed 9 bases from V and 1 base from J, with 13 bases in between. CDR3 nucleotides: TGTGCCAGTCAGGGGTTCCGATCCTACGAGCAGTACTTC. It codes for CASQGFRSYEQYF.

The rearrangement joins TRBV3-1 to TRBJ2-5; no clear D gene. CDR3 length: 14 residues. The V gene's germline CDR1 is LGHDT and CDR2 YNNKEL (reference sequence). Trimming took off 1 base at V and 3 bases at J, with 9 bases between the two ends. The CDR3: CASSQGLREETQYF. CDR3 bases: TGTGCCAGCAGCCAAGGTCTTAGAGAAGAGACCCAGTACTTC.

The CDR3, as DNA: TGTGCCAGCACCTCTAGCGGAACAGATACGCAGTATTTT. Translated, it gives CASTSSGTDTQYF. The chain links TRBV6-5 to TRBJ2-3; 7 bases map to TRBD2. Germline lookup yields CDR1 MNHEY and CDR2 SVGAGI. The CDR3 is 13 residues long. The trim removed 7 bases at V and 3 bases at J, leaving 4 bases unmatched.

The chain uses TRBV6-5 and TRBJ1-1; D remains unclear. V dropped 0 bases and J dropped 1 base, with 9 bases sitting between them. Germline-derived CDR1 and CDR2 are MNHEY and SVGAGI. The length of the CDR3 is 15 residues. CDR3 sequence: CASSYSAGSNTEAFF. CDR3 DNA sequence: TGTGCCAGCAGTTACTCTGCGGGTTCGAACACTGAAGCTTTCTTT.

The chain couples TRBV12-3 or TRBV12-4 to TRBJ2-7; D perhaps matches TRBD2 (5 bases). This CDR3 has 13 residues. Trimming removed 7 bases at V and 7 bases at J, with 17 bases between. This CDR3 is CASNPPGGEEQYF. CDR3 nucleotides: TGTGCCAGCAATCCGCCAGGAGGAGAAGAGCAGTACTTC.

On this clonotype itself: A read error is likely, as this CDR3 ends without the conserved phenylalanine or tryptophan. The rearrangement uses TRBV4-1 and TRBJ1-2; tentative D call: TRBD1 (6 bases). V was pared by 1 base and J by 6 bases, with 9 bases between. The germline V gene has CDR1 MGHRA and CDR2 YSYEKL. The CDR3 loop spans 13 amino acids. Here the CDR3 reads CASSQVGANGYTS. CDR3 in DNA: TGCGCCAGCAGCCAAGTGGGGGCCAATGGCTACACCTCC.

In this sample, this clonotype turned up a few times. The CDR3 loop reads CASSPTGRPYEQYF. CDR3 nucleotides: TGCGCCAGCAGCCCGACAGGGAGGCCCTACGAGCAGTACTTC. The chain combines TRBV5-1 with TRBJ2-7; D might be TRBD1 (7 bases). Germline assignment: CDR1 SGHRS and CDR2 YFSETQ. The CDR3 totals 14 residues. V was clipped by 4 bases and J by 2 bases, with 13 bases between them.

On this clonotype itself: One end of the junction fails to match germline, which may point to a read error. The chain joins TRBV29-1 to TRBJ2-4; TRBD2 aligns across 9 bases. The CDR3 totals 14 residues. Germline V gene data show CDR1 as SQVTM and CDR2 as ANQGSEA. The CDR3 region is CSVGGGLAKHIQYF. Written as DNA, the CDR3 is TGCAGCGTTGGAGGGGGACTAGCCAAACACATTCAGTACTTC. The variable domain in full, with the rest retrieved from reference TRBV29-1 and TRBJ2-4, is SAVISQKPSRDICQRGTSLTIQCQVDSQVTMMFWYRQQPGQSLTLIATANQGSEATYESGFVIDKFPISRPNLTFSTLTVSNMSPEDSSIYLCSVGGGLAKHIQYFGAGTRLSVL.

This chain uses TRBV20-1 with TRBJ2-3; TRBD2 agrees at 9 bases. This CDR3 has 17 amino acids. J lost 4 bases, V lost 5 bases, and 16 bases had no gene match. Per germline, CDR1 DFQATT and CDR2 SNEGSKA (reference sequence). CDR3 sequence reads: CSARSSGSGVPADTQYF. Here the CDR3 DNA reads TGCAGTGCTCGCAGTAGCGGGAGTGGGGTTCCGGCAGATACGCAGTATTTT.

This clonotype was seen only a few times. The chain links TRBV10-3 to TRBJ1-2; a weak D match, TRBD1 (5 bases). The V gene lost 6 bases and the J gene lost 4 bases, with 12 bases spanning the gap. The CDR3 spans 13 residues. CDR1 is ENHRY, CDR2 SYGVKD, per germline. The chain's CDR3 is CAIRNGGLYGYTF. The CDR3, as DNA: TGTGCCATCAGGAACGGGGGTCTCTATGGCTACACCTTC.

This sequence joins TRBV10-2 and TRBJ2-1; no clear D. The V end lost 7 bases, the J end lost 6 bases, and 7 bases lay between the germline ends. CDR3 length equals 11 residues. The germline CDR1 and CDR2 sequences are WSHSY and SAAADI. Here the CDR3 reads CASIQSNEQFF. DNA of the CDR3: TGCGCCAGCATACAGTCCAATGAGCAGTTCTTC.

The chain employs TRBV5-1 and TRBJ1-4; no definite D call. In germline, CDR1 is SGHRS, CDR2 YFSETQ. The germline V and J ends were trimmed by 4 bases and 6 bases, with 16 bases remaining between them. The CDR3 is 15 amino acids. The DNA of the CDR3 is TGCGCCAGCAGCCCCGCCCCCCAGTCGGATGAAAAACTGTTTTTT. Translated, it gives CASSPAPQSDEKLFF.

This clonotype was seen a few times. This sequence joins TRBV4-1 and TRBJ1-2; D is perhaps TRBD1 (5 bases). CDR1 and CDR2 from the germline V gene are MGHRA and YSYEKL. The ends were cut back, 0 bases at V and 4 bases at J, with 12 bases in the middle. The CDR3 sequence is 15 residues long. The CDR3 DNA is TGCGCCAGCAGCCAAGACAACCAGGGCACCTATGGCTACACCTTC. Translation: CASSQDNQGTYGYTF.